These 9 T cell receptor beta chains came from one sample sequenced in a study of cytomegalovirus exposure and HLA in healthy donors. PCR used 60 Vbeta primers and 13 Jbeta primers. Profiling relied on immunoSEQ multiplex PCR, and the TCRdb table lists in-frame clones only, not all of them. The sample holds some 170,000 clones; about 71% are singletons and the top ten take over 2.5%. Sample: PBMCs. The origin of the receptors is a woman aged 25 to 39 in good health and CMV-seronegative.

V usage is TRBV27 and J usage is TRBJ2-1, with 11 bases identical to TRBD2. V shed 3 bases and J 8 bases; nucleotides not matched to a gene: 6. CDR3 length: 15 amino acids. Germline CDR1 MNHEY, CDR2 SMNVEV (reference sequence). The CDR3 coding sequence is TGTGCCAGCAGTTTTAGGTTAGCGGGGGGGGATGAGCAGTTCTTC. Its translation: CASSFRLAGGDEQFF.

CDR3 protein: CASSEPYRDSNQPQHF. Here the CDR3 DNA reads TGTGCCAGCAGTGAACCCTACAGGGATAGCAATCAGCCCCAGCATTTT. The rearrangement links TRBV6-1 to TRBJ1-5; tentatively, D is TRBD1 (6 bases). This CDR3 is built from 16 residues. Germline V lookup: CDR1 MNHNS, CDR2 SASEGT. The V gene lost 2 bases and the J gene lost 0 bases, with 11 bases spanning the gap.

This chain joins TRBV7-9 and TRBJ1-1, with 8 bases aligning to TRBD1. The CDR3 spans 17 residues. V was clipped by 2 bases and J by 0 bases; unmatched bases: 8. Germline loops: CDR1 SEHNR, CDR2 FQNEAQ (reference sequence). The CDR3 here is CASSLNRGGRMNTEAFF. CDR3 nucleotides: TGTGCCAGCAGCTTAAACAGGGGGGGGCGTATGAACACTGAAGCTTTCTTT.

Here the CDR3 DNA reads TGTGCCAGCAGCTTGCGTCACACCGGAGCCAGCTCCTACAATGAGCAGTTCTTC. Residues: CASSLRHTGASSYNEQFF. This chain joins TRBV5-5 and TRBJ2-1; D remains ambiguous. Germline V gene lookup returns CDR1 SGHKS and CDR2 YYEKEE (reference sequence). Trimming pared 1 base from V and 0 bases from J, leaving 17 bases between. The CDR3 length is 18 residues.

J is TRBJ2-2 and V is TRBV9, with 7 positions matching TRBD1. CDR3 length equals 14 residues. The ends lost 0 bases at V and 6 bases at J; junction bases unmatched: 2. CDR1 is SGDLS and CDR2 is YYNGEE in the germline V gene. The CDR3, as DNA: TGTGCCAGCAGCGTAGAGGGGGCGCCCGGGGAGCTGTTTTTT. Translation gives CASSVEGAPGELFF.

This chain joins TRBV4-2 and TRBJ2-1, with 7 bases matching TRBD1. The V gene end was trimmed by 4 bases and the J gene end by 1 base; junction bases not matched to a gene: 7. CDR1 and CDR2 (germline): LGHNA, YNFKEQ. This CDR3 comprises 16 residues. CDR3 region: CASSRGDSPSYNEQFF. The CDR3, as DNA: TGTGCCAGCAGCCGTGGGGACAGTCCGTCCTACAATGAGCAGTTCTTC.

The chain couples TRBV4-3 to TRBJ1-2, with 7 bases aligning to TRBD1. The CDR3 extends over 15 amino acids. Germline V lookup: CDR1 LGHNA, CDR2 YSLEER. The V gene end was trimmed by 5 bases and the J gene end by 2 bases; junction bases not matched to a gene: 8. The CDR3 DNA is TGCGCCAGCAGCGCCGAAATACAGGGGAACTATGGCTACACCTTC. Translation gives CASSAEIQGNYGYTF.

V gene TRBV5-1 combines with J gene TRBJ2-7, with 7 bases fitting TRBD1. V gave up 4 bases and J gave up 7 bases; unmatched junction bases: 14. This CDR3 is 15 amino acids long. Germline assignment: CDR1 SGHRS and CDR2 YFSETQ. CDR3 in amino acids: CASSLTTGPVREQYF. For the CDR3, the DNA is TGCGCCAGCAGCCTCACGACAGGGCCGGTTAGAGAGCAGTACTTC. Full variable domain (outside the CDR3, taken from reference TRBV5-1 and TRBJ2-7): KAGVTQTPRYLIKTRGQQVTLSCSPISGHRSVSWYQQTPGQGLQFLFEYFSETQRNKGNFPGRFSGRQFSNSRSEMNVSTLELGDSALYLCASSLTTGPVREQYFGPGTRLTVT.

In its sample, this clone was seen a few times. The rearrangement links TRBV4-3 to TRBJ1-1; 12 bases are shared with TRBD1. Germline trimming cut 2 bases from V and 12 bases from J; bases unmatched to any gene: 10. The CDR3 consists of 15 residues. Per the germline V gene, CDR1 is LGHNA and CDR2 is YSLEER. CDR3 protein: CASSQKGGTGGEPFF. The CDR3 DNA reads TGCGCCAGCAGCCAAAAAGGAGGGACAGGGGGCGAGCCTTTCTTT.